This T cell receptor beta chain originates from a study of T-cell memory formation after mild COVID-19. CDR1 and CDR2 from the germline V gene are MNHEY and SVGAGI. V was pared by 6 bases and J by 2 bases, with 6 bases between. The CDR3 is 12 residues long. This clonotype showed up just a few times. Its antigen is not known. Using its own MiXCR run on the 5' RACE reads, TCRdb lists one record per CDR3 protein. The sample gives hundreds of thousands of distinct CDR3 sequences, roughly 17% of which show up once; 20% to 25% is in the top ten. Study results and limitations: Whereas later expanders leaned CD4+, clones contracting day 15 to 85 showed a balanced CD4/CD8 makeup.

The receptor's source is a man between 18 and 35 years old who had mild COVID-19 (a few samples of this study predate the infection). Cell type and time point are not known. This chain links TRBV6-5 with TRBJ2-3; D remains ambiguous. The sequencing input was PBMCs or a T cell subset sorted from them (not recorded which). The CDR3 DNA is TGTGCCAGCAGGACAAACACAGATACGCAGTATTTT. It specifies CASRTNTDTQYF.